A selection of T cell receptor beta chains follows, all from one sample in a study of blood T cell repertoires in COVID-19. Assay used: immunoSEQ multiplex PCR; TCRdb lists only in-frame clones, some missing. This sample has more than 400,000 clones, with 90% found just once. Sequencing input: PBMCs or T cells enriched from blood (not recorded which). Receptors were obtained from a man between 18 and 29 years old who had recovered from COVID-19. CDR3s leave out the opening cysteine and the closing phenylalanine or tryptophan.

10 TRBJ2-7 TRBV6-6 ASGRRGFEQY
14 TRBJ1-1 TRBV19 ASSIAGGGLNTEAF
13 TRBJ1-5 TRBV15 ATSRGTGAGQPQH
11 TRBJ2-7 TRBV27 ASSRGFSYEQY
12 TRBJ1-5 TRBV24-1 ATSGDSNNQPQH
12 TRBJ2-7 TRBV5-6 ASSLGNGAGEQY
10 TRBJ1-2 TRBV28 ASSLLVFGYT
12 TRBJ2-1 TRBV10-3 AISESSGGNEQF
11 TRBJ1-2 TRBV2 ASSETGDYGYT
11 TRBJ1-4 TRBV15 ATSRQTNEKLF
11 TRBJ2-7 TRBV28 ASSSGPLYEQY
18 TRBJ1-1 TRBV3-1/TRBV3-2 ASSPDRGRRVRGSGTEAF
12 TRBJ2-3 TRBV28 ASGTGLAGDTQY
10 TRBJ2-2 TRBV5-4 ASSSGAGELF
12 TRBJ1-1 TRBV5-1 ASSLPSKGTEAF
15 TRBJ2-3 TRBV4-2 ASSQELRRAGTDTQY
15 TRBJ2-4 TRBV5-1 ASSLTGQELAKNIQY
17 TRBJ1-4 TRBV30 AWSKRIATGVPTNEKLF
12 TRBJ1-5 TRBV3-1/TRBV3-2 ASSQSQGRQPQH
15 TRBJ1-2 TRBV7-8 ASSTRRRGAATYGYT
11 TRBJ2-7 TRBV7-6 ASSSGASVEQY
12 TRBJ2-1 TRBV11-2 ASSPGGMDNEQF